These 9 T cell receptor beta chains share one sample of origin, sequenced in a study of somatic mutations in cytotoxic T cells in rheumatoid arthritis. Here immunoSEQ multiplex PCR was the method, and the copy in TCRdb shows in-frame clones only, minus some. Found here are about 26,000 clones, 82% of them singletons; the top ten hold about 5.2%. Material for sequencing was CD8+ T cells sorted from blood. These receptors were collected from a man aged 50-59 years in good health.

The V gene is TRBV9, the J gene TRBJ2-7; 7 nucleotides match TRBD2. The CDR3 extends over 14 amino acids. CDR1 and CDR2 from the germline V gene are SGDLS and YYNGEE. Trimming removed 2 bases from V and 3 bases from J; junction bases left unmatched: 5. The CDR3 reads CASSVSSGNYEQYF. Here the CDR3 DNA reads TGTGCCAGCAGCGTGTCTAGCGGAAACTACGAGCAGTACTTC.

The V call is TRBV13, the J call TRBJ1-2; D is unresolved. CDR3 size: 11 residues. Trimming stripped 5 bases from V and 10 bases from J, with 11 bases between. CDR1 is PRHDT, CDR2 FYEKMQ, per germline (reference sequence). CDR3 region: CASSAPGAYTF. The CDR3 DNA reads as TGTGCCAGCAGCGCCCCTGGCGCCTACACCTTC. Supplemented by reference TRBV13 and TRBJ1-2, the full variable domain reads AAGVIQSPRHLIKEKRETATLKCYPIPRHDTVYWYQQGPGQDPQFLISFYEKMQSDKGSIPDRFSAQQFSDYHSELNMSSLELGDSALYFCASSAPGAYTFGSGTRLTVV.

This clone has just a few counts. The genes are TRBV7-8 and TRBJ2-7, with D perhaps matching TRBD1 or TRBD2 (5 bases each). This CDR3 has 15 residues. V lost 3 bases and J lost 0, with 12 bases in between. Germline CDR1 SGHVS, CDR2 FQNEAQ. The CDR3 sequence is CASSFPGTLSYEQYF. DNA for the CDR3: TGTGCCAGCAGCTTCCCCGGGACCCTCTCCTACGAGCAGTACTTC.

This clone was detected only a few times. J is TRBJ2-1 and V is TRBV27; D call uncertain. V lost 0 bases and J 10 bases, leaving 10 bases between the germline ends. The germline CDR1 and CDR2 sequences are MNHEY and SMNVEV (reference sequence). The CDR3 loop spans 13 amino acids. CDR3 DNA sequence: TGTGCCAGCAGTTTATCCCCGACCCTAGAGCAGTTCTTC. Encoded protein: CASSLSPTLEQFF.

V usage is TRBV4-2 and J usage is TRBJ2-1, with a weak D call TRBD2 (7 bases). The V end lost 4 bases, the J end lost 2 bases, and 15 bases lay between the germline ends. Germline V lookup: CDR1 LGHNA, CDR2 YNFKEQ. The CDR3 runs 16 residues. The CDR3 loop reads CASSPRGGGTYNEQFF. The CDR3 DNA is TGTGCCAGCAGCCCAAGGGGGGGAGGAACCTACAATGAGCAGTTCTTC.

The chain combines TRBV29-1 with TRBJ2-7, with 8 bases identical to TRBD1. V trimming: 3 bases; J trimming: 0 bases; junction bases outside the gene matches: 4. Per the germline V gene, CDR1 is SQVTM and CDR2 is ANQGSEA. The CDR3 sequence is 14 residues long. This CDR3 reads CSVERTGSSYEQYF. The DNA for the CDR3 is TGCAGCGTTGAGAGGACAGGGAGCTCCTACGAGCAGTACTTC.

The CDR3 here is CSVEPLTGYGSYNEQFF. The CDR3 DNA reads TGCAGCGTTGAACCCTTGACAGGGTACGGCTCCTACAATGAGCAGTTCTTC. V is TRBV29-1 and J is TRBJ2-1; 7 nucleotides line up with TRBD1. The CDR3 runs 17 residues. From germline, CDR1 is SQVTM and CDR2 ANQGSEA. With 2 bases clipped from V and 0 bases from J, the junction kept 10 bases outside the gene matches.

This clone was picked up a small number of times. V gene TRBV21-1 combines with J gene TRBJ2-7; the DNA was not compared with TRBD2, the D call given in the table. TRBV21-1 constitutes a pseudogene. This CDR3 spans 14 amino acids. The CDR3 region has the DNA TGTGCCAGCAGCAAAGAAAGGGGGGGCTACGAGCAGTACTTC. Its protein product is CASSKERGGYEQYF.

This chain uses TRBV28 with TRBJ1-2; 8 bases match TRBD1. The CDR3 length is 12 residues. The germline CDR1 and CDR2 sequences are MDHEN and SYDVKM. V lost 4 bases and J lost 14; bases outside the gene matches: 9. CDR3 region: CASSSGGPVFTF. Here the CDR3 DNA reads TGTGCCAGCAGTTCAGGGGGCCCAGTATTTACCTTC.